This TCR beta chain was identified in a study of cytomegalovirus exposure and HLA in healthy donors. Points from the study as a whole: There were 150 or so TCR beta chains listed as cytomegalovirus-associated. In a later analysis, V- and J-gene trimming of beta chains associated with a DCLRE1C missense variant, replicated independently. Using the classifier, cytomegalovirus status was reportedly diagnosed with high specificity and sensitivity. Data from an earlier analysis indicated that most TCR beta V segments were productive either about 87% or about 30% of the time.

Germline CDR1 and CDR2: SGHRS and YFSETQ. The CDR3 has 16 amino acids. The V end was cut by 0 bases, the J end by 6 bases, with 16 bases between. This clone has more than one count but fewer than ten. Its antigen is undetermined. Use of 60 Vbeta and 13 Jbeta primers characterized the PCR. Using immunoSEQ multiplex PCR, the repertoire was profiled, and TCRdb retains in-frame clones only, with some absent. The sample gives under 150,000 clones, roughly 9.4% of which show up once; about 1.7% is in the top ten. Sequencing was performed on PBMCs. The chain carries TRBV5-1 and TRBJ2-4, with D possibly being TRBD2 (6 bases). This clonotype was obtained from a male donor in good health and CMV-seronegative. DNA for the CDR3: TGCGCCAGCAGCTTGGCTGGGACTGCCTTCGGAAACATTCAGTACTTC. Translated, it gives CASSLAGTAFGNIQYF.